This TCR beta chain was sequenced in a study of T cells in Graves' hyperthyroidism and ophthalmopathy. Ten or more counts support this clonotype. Antigen unknown. Study-wide findings and caveats: Classification by a 13 V-J model distinguished ophthalmopathy from stable hyperthyroidism.

RNA transcripts yielded amplified TCR beta CDR3 regions. Initially, a first-round RT-PCR of the TCR CDR3 employed the HTBI primer set. TCRdb re-called the multiplex PCR reads with MiXCR, one entry per CDR3 protein. The data hold 400,000 to 500,000 distinct CDR3 sequences, with around 14% observed a single time. The CDR3 has 17 amino acids. Per germline, CDR1 KGHDR and CDR2 SFDVKD. Trimming took 1 base from V and 10 from J; bases not matched to a gene: 15. Disease duration under 2 months; hyperthyroidism patients were aged 18 to 65. Clinical symptoms, serum thyroxine, TRAb, thyroid ultrasound and orbital computed tomography established diagnosis.

The TCR sequence derives from a woman under 30 with Graves' hyperthyroidism. This chain uses TRBV24-1 with TRBJ1-2, with 9 bases matching TRBD1. The sequencing input was blood. The chain's CDR3 is CATSDFPTTGGDDDYTF. The CDR3 DNA sequence: TGTGCCACCAGTGATTTTCCTACGACAGGGGGAGATGATGACTACACCTTC.